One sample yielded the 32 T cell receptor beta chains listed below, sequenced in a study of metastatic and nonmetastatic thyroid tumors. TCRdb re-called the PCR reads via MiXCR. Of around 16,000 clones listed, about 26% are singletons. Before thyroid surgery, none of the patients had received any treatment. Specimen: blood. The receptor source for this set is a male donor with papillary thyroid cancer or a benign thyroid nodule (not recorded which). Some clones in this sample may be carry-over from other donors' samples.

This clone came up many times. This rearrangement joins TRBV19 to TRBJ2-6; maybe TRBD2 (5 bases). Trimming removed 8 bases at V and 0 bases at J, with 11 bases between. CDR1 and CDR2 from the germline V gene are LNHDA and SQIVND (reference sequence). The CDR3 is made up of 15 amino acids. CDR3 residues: CASSLAFSGANVLTF. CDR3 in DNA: TGTGCCAGTTCCCTAGCTTTCTCTGGGGCCAACGTCCTGACTTTC.

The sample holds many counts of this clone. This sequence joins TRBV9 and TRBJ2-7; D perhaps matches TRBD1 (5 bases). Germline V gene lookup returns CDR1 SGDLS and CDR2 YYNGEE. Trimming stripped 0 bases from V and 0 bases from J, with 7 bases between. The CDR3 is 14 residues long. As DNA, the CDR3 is TGTGCCAGCAGCGTAGCTGACAGCTCCTACGAGCAGTACTTC. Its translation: CASSVADSSYEQYF.

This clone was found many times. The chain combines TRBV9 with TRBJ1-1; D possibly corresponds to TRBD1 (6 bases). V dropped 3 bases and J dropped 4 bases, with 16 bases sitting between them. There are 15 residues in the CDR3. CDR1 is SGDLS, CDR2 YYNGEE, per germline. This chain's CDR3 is CASSARGRGGTEAFF. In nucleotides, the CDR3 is TGTGCCAGCAGCGCCCGGGGCAGGGGAGGCACTGAAGCTTTCTTT. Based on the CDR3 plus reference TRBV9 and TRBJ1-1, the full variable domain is DSGVTQTPKHLITATGQRVTLRCSPRSGDLSVYWYQQSLDQGLQFLIQYYNGEERAKGNILERFSAQQFPDLHSELNLSSLELGDSALYFCASSARGRGGTEAFFGQGTRLTVV.

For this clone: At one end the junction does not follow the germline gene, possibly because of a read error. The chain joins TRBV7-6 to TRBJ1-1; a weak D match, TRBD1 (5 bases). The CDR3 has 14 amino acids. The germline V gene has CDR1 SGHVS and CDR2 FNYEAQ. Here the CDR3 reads CARSSAGGNIESFF. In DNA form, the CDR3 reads TGTGCCAGGAGCAGCGCCGGGGGAAACATTGAATCTTTCTTT. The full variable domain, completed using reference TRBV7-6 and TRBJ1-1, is GAGVSQSPRYKVTKRGQDVALRCDPISGHVSLYWYRQALGQGPEFLTYFNYEAQQDKSGLPNDRFSAERPEGSISTLTIQRTEQRDSAMYRCARSSAGGNIESFFGQGTRLTVV.

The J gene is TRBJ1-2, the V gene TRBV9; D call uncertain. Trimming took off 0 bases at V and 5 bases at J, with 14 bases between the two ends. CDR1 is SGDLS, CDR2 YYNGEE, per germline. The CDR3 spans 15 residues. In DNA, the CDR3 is TGTGCCAGCAGCGTAGGGGCAGCGACTATGTATGGCTACACCTTC. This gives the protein CASSVGAATMYGYTF.

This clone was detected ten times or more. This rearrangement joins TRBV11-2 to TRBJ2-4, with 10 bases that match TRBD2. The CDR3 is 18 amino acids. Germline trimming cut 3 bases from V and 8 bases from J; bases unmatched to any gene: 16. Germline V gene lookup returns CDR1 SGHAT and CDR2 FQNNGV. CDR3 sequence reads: CASSFHALQRGGRHIQYF. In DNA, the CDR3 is TGTGCCAGCAGCTTCCACGCCTTGCAGCGGGGGGGCCGGCACATTCAGTACTTC.

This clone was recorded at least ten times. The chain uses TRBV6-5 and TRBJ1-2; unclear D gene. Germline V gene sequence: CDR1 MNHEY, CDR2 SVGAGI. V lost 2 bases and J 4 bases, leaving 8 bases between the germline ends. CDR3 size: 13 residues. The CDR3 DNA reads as TGTGCCAGCAGTTACACCAGGACCTATGGCTACACCTTC. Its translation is CASSYTRTYGYTF.

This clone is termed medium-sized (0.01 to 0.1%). CDR3 amino acids: CASSELTRVTEAFF. CDR3 sequence (DNA): TGTGCCAGCAGTGAACTAACCAGGGTTACTGAAGCTTTCTTT. The chain uses TRBV6-1 and TRBJ1-1; D perhaps matches TRBD1 (5 bases). Germline V gene lookup returns CDR1 MNHNS and CDR2 SASEGT. This CDR3 is built from 14 residues. The V and J ends lost 2 bases and 5 bases respectively, with 12 bases between them.

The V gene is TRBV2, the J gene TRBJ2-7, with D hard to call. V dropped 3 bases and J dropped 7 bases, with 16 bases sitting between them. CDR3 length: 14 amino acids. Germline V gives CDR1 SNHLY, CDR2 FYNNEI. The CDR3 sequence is CASSESREGKEQYF. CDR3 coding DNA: TGTGCCAGCAGTGAGTCCAGAGAAGGGAAAGAGCAGTACTTC.

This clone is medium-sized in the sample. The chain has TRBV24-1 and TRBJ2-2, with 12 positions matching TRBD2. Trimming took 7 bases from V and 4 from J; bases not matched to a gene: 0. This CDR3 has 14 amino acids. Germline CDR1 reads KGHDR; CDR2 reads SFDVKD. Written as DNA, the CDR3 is TGTGCCACCAGGGGACTAGCGGGCACCGGGGAGCTGTTTTTT. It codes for CATRGLAGTGELFF.

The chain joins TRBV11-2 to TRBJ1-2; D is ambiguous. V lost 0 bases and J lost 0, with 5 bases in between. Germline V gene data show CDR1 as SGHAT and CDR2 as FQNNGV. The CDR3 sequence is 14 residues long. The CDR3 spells CASSLEPSNYGYTF. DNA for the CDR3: TGTGCCAGCAGCTTAGAACCGTCTAACTATGGCTACACCTTC.

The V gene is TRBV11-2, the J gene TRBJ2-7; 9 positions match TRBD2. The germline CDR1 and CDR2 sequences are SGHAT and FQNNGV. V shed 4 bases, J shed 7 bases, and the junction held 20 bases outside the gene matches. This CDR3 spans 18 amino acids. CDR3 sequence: CASSSPSGSGRGIGEQYF. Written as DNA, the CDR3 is TGTGCCAGCAGCTCTCCGTCGGGTAGCGGGAGAGGAATAGGGGAGCAGTACTTC. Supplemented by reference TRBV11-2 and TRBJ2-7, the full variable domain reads EAGVAQSPRYKIIEKRQSVAFWCNPISGHATLYWYQQILGQGPKLLIQFQNNGVVDDSQLPKDRFSAERLKGVDSTLKIQPAKLEDSAVYLCASSSPSGSGRGIGEQYFGPGTRLTVT.

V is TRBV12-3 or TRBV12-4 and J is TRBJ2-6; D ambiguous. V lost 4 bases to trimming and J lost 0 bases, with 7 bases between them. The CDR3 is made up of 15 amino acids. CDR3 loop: CASSSLDSGANVLTF. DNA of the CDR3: TGTGCCAGCAGTTCGCTCGACTCTGGGGCCAACGTCCTGACTTTC.

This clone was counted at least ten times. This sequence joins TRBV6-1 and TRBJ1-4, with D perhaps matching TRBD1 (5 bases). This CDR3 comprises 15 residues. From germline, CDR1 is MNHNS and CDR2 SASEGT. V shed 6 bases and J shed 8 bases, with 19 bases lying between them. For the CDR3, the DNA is TGTGCCAGCAGAAAGTTACCGGGACTGGGGGAAAAACTGTTTTTT. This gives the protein CASRKLPGLGEKLFF.

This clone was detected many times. The CDR3 sequence is CASSQVGAGGRVAKNIQYF. Here the CDR3 DNA reads TGTGCCAGCAGCCAAGTCGGTGCGGGAGGGCGGGTAGCCAAAAACATTCAGTACTTC. The V and J genes are TRBV3-1 and TRBJ2-4; 9 positions match TRBD2. Germline CDR1 reads LGHDT; CDR2 reads YNNKEL (reference sequence). CDR3 size: 19 residues. V was pared by 1 base and J by 0 bases, with 10 bases of the junction left unmatched. The full variable domain, with the rest looked up from reference TRBV3-1 and TRBJ2-4, is DTAVSQTPKYLVTQMGNDKSIKCEQNLGHDTMYWYKQDSKKFLKIMFSYNNKELIINETVPNRFSPKSPDKAHLNLHINSLELGDSAVYFCASSQVGAGGRVAKNIQYFGAGTRLSVL.

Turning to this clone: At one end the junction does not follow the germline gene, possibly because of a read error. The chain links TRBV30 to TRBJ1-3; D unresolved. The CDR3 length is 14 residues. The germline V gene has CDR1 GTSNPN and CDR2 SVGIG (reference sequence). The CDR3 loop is CAWSVRFTGNTVYF. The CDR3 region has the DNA TGTGCCTGGAGTGTACGTTTTACTGGAAACACCGTATATTTT.

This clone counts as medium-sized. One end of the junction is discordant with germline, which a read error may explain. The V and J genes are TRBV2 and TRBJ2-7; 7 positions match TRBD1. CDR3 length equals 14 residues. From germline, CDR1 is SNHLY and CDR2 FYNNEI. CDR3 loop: CASSEDRDSYEQYF. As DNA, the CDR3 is TGTGCCAGCAGCGAAGACAGGGACTCCTACGAGCAGTACTTC.

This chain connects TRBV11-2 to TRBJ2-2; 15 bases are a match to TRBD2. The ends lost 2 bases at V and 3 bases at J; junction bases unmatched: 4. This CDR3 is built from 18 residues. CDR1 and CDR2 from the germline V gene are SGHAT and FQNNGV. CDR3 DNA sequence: TGTGCCAGCAGCTTATACAGGACTAGCGGGGGGGACACCGGGGAGCTGTTTTTT. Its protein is CASSLYRTSGGDTGELFF.

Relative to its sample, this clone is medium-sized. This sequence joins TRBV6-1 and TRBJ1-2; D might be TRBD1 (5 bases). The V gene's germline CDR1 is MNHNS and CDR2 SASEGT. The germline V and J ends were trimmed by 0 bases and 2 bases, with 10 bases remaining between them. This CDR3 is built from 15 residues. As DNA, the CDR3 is TGTGCCAGCAGTGAAGCCCTCGGGGGAAACTATGGCTACACCTTC. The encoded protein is CASSEALGGNYGYTF.

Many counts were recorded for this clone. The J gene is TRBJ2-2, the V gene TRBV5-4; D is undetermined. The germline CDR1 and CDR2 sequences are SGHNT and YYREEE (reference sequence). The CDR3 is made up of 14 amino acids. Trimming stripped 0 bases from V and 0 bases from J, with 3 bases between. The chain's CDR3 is CASSLVANTGELFF. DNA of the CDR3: TGTGCCAGCAGCTTGGTCGCGAACACCGGGGAGCTGTTTTTT.

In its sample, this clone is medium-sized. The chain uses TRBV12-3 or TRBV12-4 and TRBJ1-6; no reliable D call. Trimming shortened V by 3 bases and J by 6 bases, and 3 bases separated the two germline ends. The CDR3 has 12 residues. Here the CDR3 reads CASSFGNSPLHF. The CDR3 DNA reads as TGTGCCAGCAGTTTCGGTAATTCACCCCTCCACTTT.

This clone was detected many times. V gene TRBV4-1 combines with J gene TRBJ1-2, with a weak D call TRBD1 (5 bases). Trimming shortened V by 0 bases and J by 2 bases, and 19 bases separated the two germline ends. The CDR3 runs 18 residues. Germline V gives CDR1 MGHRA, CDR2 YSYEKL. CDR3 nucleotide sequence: TGCGCCAGCAGCCAAGATTTCGCGGGGCGAGGAGCCAACTATGGCTACACCTTC. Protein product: CASSQDFAGRGANYGYTF.

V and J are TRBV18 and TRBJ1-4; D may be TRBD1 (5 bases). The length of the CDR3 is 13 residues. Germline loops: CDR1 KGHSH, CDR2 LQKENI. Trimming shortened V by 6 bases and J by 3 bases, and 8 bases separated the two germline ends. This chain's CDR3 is CASSRGANEKLFF. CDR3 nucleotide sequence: TGTGCCAGCTCTCGGGGGGCTAATGAAAAACTGTTTTTT. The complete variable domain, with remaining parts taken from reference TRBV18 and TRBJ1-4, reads NAGVMQNPRHLVRRRGQEARLRCSPMKGHSHVYWYRQLPEEGLKFMVYLQKENIIDESGMPKERFSAEFPKEGPSILRIQQVVRGDSAAYFCASSRGANEKLFFGSGTQLSVL.

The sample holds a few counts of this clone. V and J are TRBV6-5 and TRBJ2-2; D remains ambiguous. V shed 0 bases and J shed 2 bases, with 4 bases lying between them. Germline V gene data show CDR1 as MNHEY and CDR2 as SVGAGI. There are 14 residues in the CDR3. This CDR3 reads CASSYSYNTGELFF. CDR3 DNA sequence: TGTGCCAGCAGTTACTCCTACAACACCGGGGAGCTGTTTTTT.

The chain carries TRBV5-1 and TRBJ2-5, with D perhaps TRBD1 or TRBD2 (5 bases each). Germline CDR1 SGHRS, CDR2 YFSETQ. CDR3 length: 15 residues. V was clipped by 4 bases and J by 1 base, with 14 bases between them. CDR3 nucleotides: TGCGCCAGCAGCCCCAACCCGGGACCCCAAGAGACCCAGTACTTC. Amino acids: CASSPNPGPQETQYF.

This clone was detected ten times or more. The CDR3 coding sequence is TGTGCCAGCAGCTTAGCTGACGGAGATACGCAGTATTTT. Encoded protein: CASSLADGDTQYF. The V gene is TRBV11-3, the J gene TRBJ2-3; D unresolved. V dropped 1 base and J dropped 5 bases, with 7 bases sitting between them. Germline V gene sequence: CDR1 SGHNT, CDR2 YENEEA. The CDR3 has 13 amino acids.

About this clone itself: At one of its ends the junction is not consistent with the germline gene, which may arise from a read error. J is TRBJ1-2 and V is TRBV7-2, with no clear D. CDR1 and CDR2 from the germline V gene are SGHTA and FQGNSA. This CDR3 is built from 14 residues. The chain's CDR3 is CASSPGSVGNGYTF. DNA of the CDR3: TGTGCCAGCAGCCCAGGCAGTGTAGGAAATGGCTACACCTTT.

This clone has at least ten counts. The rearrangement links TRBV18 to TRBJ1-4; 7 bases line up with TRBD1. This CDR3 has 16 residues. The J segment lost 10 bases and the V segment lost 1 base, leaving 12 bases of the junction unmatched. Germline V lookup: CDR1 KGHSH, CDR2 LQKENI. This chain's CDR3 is CASSPRGQGVIGKLFF. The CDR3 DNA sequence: TGTGCCAGCTCACCACGGGGTCAGGGGGTTATCGGAAAACTGTTTTTT.

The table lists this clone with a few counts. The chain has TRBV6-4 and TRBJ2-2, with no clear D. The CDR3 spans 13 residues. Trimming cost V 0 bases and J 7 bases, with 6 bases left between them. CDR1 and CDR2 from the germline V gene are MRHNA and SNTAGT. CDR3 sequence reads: CASSDSEHGELFF. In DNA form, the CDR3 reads TGTGCCAGCAGTGACTCAGAACACGGGGAGCTGTTTTTT.

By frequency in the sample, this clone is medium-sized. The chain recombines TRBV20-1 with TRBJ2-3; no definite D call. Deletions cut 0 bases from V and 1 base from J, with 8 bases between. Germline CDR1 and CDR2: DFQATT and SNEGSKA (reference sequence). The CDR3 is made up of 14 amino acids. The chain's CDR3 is CSARDVTRTDTQYF. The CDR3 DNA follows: TGCAGTGCTAGAGATGTTACCCGCACAGATACGCAGTATTTT.

The CDR3: CASSSSLAEPVGEQFF. The CDR3 bases are TGTGCCAGCAGCTCCTCCCTAGCGGAGCCGGTCGGGGAGCAGTTCTTC. V gene TRBV11-2 combines with J gene TRBJ2-1; the match to TRBD2 covers 7 bases. With V trimmed by 4 bases and J by 10 bases, 16 bases remained unmatched. CDR1 SGHAT and CDR2 FQNNGV come from the germline V gene. There are 16 residues in the CDR3.

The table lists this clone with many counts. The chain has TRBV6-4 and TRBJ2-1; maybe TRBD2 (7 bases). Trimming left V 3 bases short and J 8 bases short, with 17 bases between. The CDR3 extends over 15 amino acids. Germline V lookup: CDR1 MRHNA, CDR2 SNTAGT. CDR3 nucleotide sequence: TGTGCCAGCAGTGAGACGAGGGGGGGCCTGGATGAGCAGTTCTTC. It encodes CASSETRGGLDEQFF.